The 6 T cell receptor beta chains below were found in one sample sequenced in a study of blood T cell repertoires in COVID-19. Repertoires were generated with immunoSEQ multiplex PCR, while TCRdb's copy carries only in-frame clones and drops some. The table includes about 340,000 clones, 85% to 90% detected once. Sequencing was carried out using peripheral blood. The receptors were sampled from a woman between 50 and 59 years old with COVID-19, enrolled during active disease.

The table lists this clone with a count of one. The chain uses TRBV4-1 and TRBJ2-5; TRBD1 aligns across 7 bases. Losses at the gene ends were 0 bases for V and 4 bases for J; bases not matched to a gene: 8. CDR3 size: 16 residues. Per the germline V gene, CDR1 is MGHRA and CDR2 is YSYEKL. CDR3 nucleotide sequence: TGCGCCAGCAGCCAAGATGGTACAGGGGTGACAGAGACCCAGTACTTC. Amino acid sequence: CASSQDGTGVTETQYF.

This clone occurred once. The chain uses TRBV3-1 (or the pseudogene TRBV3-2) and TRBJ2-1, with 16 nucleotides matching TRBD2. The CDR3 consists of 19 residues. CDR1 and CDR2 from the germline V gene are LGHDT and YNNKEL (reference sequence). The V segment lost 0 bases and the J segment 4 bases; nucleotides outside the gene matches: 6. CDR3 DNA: TGTGCCAGCAGCCAAGATAGGGGGACTAGCGGGAGGGTTTACAATGAGCAGTTCTTC. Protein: CASSQDRGTSGRVYNEQFF.

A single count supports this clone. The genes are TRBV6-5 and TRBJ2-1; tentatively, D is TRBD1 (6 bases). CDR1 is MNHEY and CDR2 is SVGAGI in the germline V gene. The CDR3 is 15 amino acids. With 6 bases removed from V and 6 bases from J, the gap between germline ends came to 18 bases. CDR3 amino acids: CASSPTRGQLNEQFF. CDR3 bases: TGTGCCAGCAGCCCGACCCGTGGACAGCTCAATGAGCAGTTCTTC.

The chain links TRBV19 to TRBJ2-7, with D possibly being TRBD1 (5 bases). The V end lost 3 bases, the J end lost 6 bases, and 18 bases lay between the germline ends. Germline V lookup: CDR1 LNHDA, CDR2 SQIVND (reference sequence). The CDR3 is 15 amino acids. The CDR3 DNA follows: TGTGCCAGTAGTATTCGCGGCAGGGCCCCAGTCGAGCAGTACTTC. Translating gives CASSIRGRAPVEQYF. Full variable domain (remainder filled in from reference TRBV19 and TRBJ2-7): DGGITQSPKYLFRKEGQNVTLSCEQNLNHDAMYWYRQDPGQGLRLIYYSQIVNDFQKGDIAEGYSVSREKKESFPLTVTSAQKNPTAFYLCASSIRGRAPVEQYFGPGTRLTVT.

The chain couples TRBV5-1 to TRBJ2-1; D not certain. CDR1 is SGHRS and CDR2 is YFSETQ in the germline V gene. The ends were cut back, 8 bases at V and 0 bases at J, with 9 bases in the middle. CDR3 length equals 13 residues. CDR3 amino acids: CASNPSSYNEQFF. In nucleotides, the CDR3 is TGCGCCAGTAACCCGAGCTCCTACAATGAGCAGTTCTTC.

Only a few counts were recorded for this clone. CDR3 amino acids: CASSFRVTDTQYF. The DNA of the CDR3 is TGTGCCAGCAGCTTTAGAGTGACAGATACGCAGTATTTT. V and J are TRBV5-4 and TRBJ2-3; the D is unclear. CDR3 length: 13 amino acids. Germline CDR1 SGHNT, CDR2 YYREEE (reference sequence). Deletions cut 2 bases from V and 3 bases from J, with 7 bases between.